The 4 T cell receptor beta chains presented below share a single source sample, sequenced in a study of T-cell reconstitution after alpha-beta-depleted transplantation in children. Unique molecular identifiers were incorporated when the TCRbeta library was constructed. TCRdb passed the PCR reads through MiXCR, listing each CDR3 protein once. This table holds fewer than 550,000 distinct CDR3 sequences, over 9.5% found once. The sequencing used PBMCs, mostly from graft donor cells, collected 180 days after TCRalphabeta/CD19-depleted stem cell transplant. The receptors come from a female patient aged 2-15 years who had a stem cell transplant for aplastic anemia, so the T cells may come from the graft donor.

The V and J genes are TRBV27 and TRBJ1-5, with TRBD1 as a possible D gene (6 bases). CDR1 is MNHEY and CDR2 is SMNVEV in the germline V gene (reference sequence). V dropped 5 bases and J dropped 5 bases, with 7 bases sitting between them. This CDR3 is 12 amino acids long. CDR3 sequence (DNA): TGTGCCAGCAGTAAGGGGGATCAGCCCCAGCATTTT. This codes for CASSKGDQPQHF.

V and J are TRBV7-9 and TRBJ2-7; TRBD1 matches at 7 bases. The CDR3 is 15 residues long. Germline V lookup: CDR1 SEHNR, CDR2 FQNEAQ (reference sequence). Unmatched junction bases numbered 12, after V lost 5 bases and J lost 5 bases. The CDR3 nucleotides are TGTGCCAGCAGCCCCACAAAGACAGGGCGGGACGAGCAGTACTTC. Translation: CASSPTKTGRDEQYF. The whole variable domain, filled in from reference TRBV7-9 and TRBJ2-7, reads DTGVSQNPRHKITKRGQNVTFRCDPISEHNRLYWYRQTLGQGPEFLTYFQNEAQLEKSRLLSDRFSAERPKGSFSTLEIQRTEQGDSAMYLCASSPTKTGRDEQYFGPGTRLTVT.

Only a few counts were recorded for this clonotype. The rearrangement joins TRBV6-1 to TRBJ1-6, with no clear D. From germline, CDR1 is MNHNS and CDR2 SASEGT. Trimming cost V 10 bases and J 9 bases, with 16 bases left between them. CDR3 length: 13 residues. Written as DNA, the CDR3 is TGTGCCACCGGAGGGAGGTCAGGTTCACCCCTCCACTTT. Translating gives CATGGRSGSPLHF.

This clonotype was seen many times. The chain employs TRBV5-1 and TRBJ1-1, with TRBD1 as a possible D gene (6 bases). Trimming pared 6 bases from V and 5 bases from J, leaving 20 bases between. The CDR3 loop spans 15 amino acids. The V gene's germline CDR1 is SGHRS and CDR2 YFSETQ. CDR3 residues: CASTRDTLMGTEAFF. The CDR3 nucleotides read TGCGCCAGCACTCGGGACACACTTATGGGAACTGAAGCTTTCTTT.